The 10 T cell receptor beta chains presented below share a single source sample, sequenced in a study of STAT3 mutations in large granular lymphocyte leukemia. Sequencing was performed with immunoSEQ multiplex PCR; in TCRdb, only in-frame clones are kept and a portion is missing. Of thousands of clones listed, 85% to 90% are singletons. Study-wide results and caveats: At least one immunodominant TCR beta clonotype appeared in every T-cell large granular lymphocyte leukemia patient.

These TCRs' antigens remain unknown. Sequencing used peripheral blood mononuclear cells. Source of these receptors: a woman in her seventies with T-cell large granular lymphocyte leukemia. Some clones in this sample may be carry-over from other donors' samples.

The chain links TRBV7-2 to TRBJ2-3, with D perhaps TRBD1 (5 bases). The CDR3 runs 16 residues. Per the germline V gene, CDR1 is SGHTA and CDR2 is FQGNSA. V was pared by 2 bases and J by 1 base, with 13 bases between. The CDR3 coding sequence is TGTGCCAGCAGCTTAAAAGGGGCTACTGGCACAGATACGCAGTATTTT. This gives the protein CASSLKGATGTDTQYF.

V gene TRBV7-9 combines with J gene TRBJ1-2; no reliable D call. The CDR3 consists of 13 residues. The V gene lost 2 bases and the J gene lost 7 bases, with 11 bases spanning the gap. The germline V gene has CDR1 SEHNR and CDR2 FQNEAQ (reference sequence). The CDR3 here is CASSLSVGSGYTF. DNA for the CDR3: TGTGCCAGCAGCTTATCCGTCGGCAGTGGCTACACCTTC.

The chain has TRBV5-6 and TRBJ2-5; D may be TRBD1 or TRBD2 (6 bases each). V was shortened by 2 bases and J by 5 bases, with 13 bases between the two germline ends. The germline V gene has CDR1 SGHDT and CDR2 YYEEEE. This CDR3 spans 14 amino acids. CDR3 region: CASSFRGAGETQYF. The CDR3 DNA is TGTGCCAGCAGCTTTAGGGGGGCGGGCGAGACCCAGTACTTC.

The V gene is TRBV18, the J gene TRBJ1-5; unclear D gene. Looked up from germline, CDR1 is KGHSH and CDR2 is LQKENI. This CDR3 is 13 amino acids long. Trimming took 3 bases from V and 7 from J, leaving 10 bases between them. The CDR3 DNA sequence: TGTGCCAGCTCACCCGACCGATACCAGCCCCAGCATTTT. Translating it yields CASSPDRYQPQHF.

This chain uses TRBV5-4 with TRBJ2-3; D call uncertain. This CDR3 contains 15 residues. The V gene lost 0 bases and the J gene lost 2 bases, with 10 bases spanning the gap. Germline CDR1 and CDR2: SGHNT and YYREEE (reference sequence). CDR3 bases: TGTGCCAGCAGCTTGGACCCCGCCAACACAGATACGCAGTATTTT. Its protein is CASSLDPANTDTQYF.

The chain joins TRBV7-2 to TRBJ1-3; D gene unclear. V was shortened by 2 bases and J by 0 bases, with 8 bases between the two germline ends. CDR1 and CDR2 (germline): SGHTA, FQGNSA. CDR3 length: 15 amino acids. The DNA for the CDR3 is TGTGCCAGCAGCTTACAGCCTAGCTCTGGAAACACCATATATTTT. Amino acid sequence: CASSLQPSSGNTIYF.

The J gene is TRBJ1-2, the V gene TRBV2; TRBD1 might be the D (5 bases). V dropped 5 bases and J dropped 2 bases, with 9 bases sitting between them. The CDR3 covers 13 residues. Germline assignment: CDR1 SNHLY and CDR2 FYNNEI. The CDR3 reads CASSMGPNYGYTF. The DNA of the CDR3 is TGTGCCAGCAGTATGGGGCCAAACTATGGCTACACCTTC.

This clone has more than one count but fewer than ten. The gene calls are TRBV5-1 and TRBJ1-6, with D unresolved. The germline CDR1 and CDR2 sequences are SGHRS and YFSETQ. V was cut by 4 bases and J by 5 bases, with 10 bases left in between. This CDR3 is 14 amino acids long. The DNA for the CDR3 is TGCGCCAGCAGCGCAGGTACCCATAATTCACCCCTCCACTTT. Translated: CASSAGTHNSPLHF.

The genes are TRBV18 and TRBJ2-7; possible D gene TRBD1, 6 bases. Germline V gives CDR1 KGHSH, CDR2 LQKENI. This CDR3 contains 14 residues. With 11 bases removed from V and 1 base from J, the gap between germline ends came to 18 bases. In DNA, the CDR3 is TGTGCCTCCTCAGCACAGGGTGGGTCCTACGAGCAGTACTTC. Encoded protein: CASSAQGGSYEQYF.

This clone was seen once. This chain links TRBV5-1 with TRBJ2-3; 9 bases line up with TRBD1. The length of the CDR3 is 15 residues. CDR1 is SGHRS, CDR2 YFSETQ, per germline. With 4 bases clipped from V and 3 bases from J, the junction kept 6 bases outside the gene matches. This chain's CDR3 is CASSLDRGETDTQYF. CDR3 nucleotides: TGCGCCAGCAGCCTGGACAGGGGTGAGACAGATACGCAGTATTTT.